Sequencing of this TCR beta chain was carried out in a study of blood T cell repertoires in COVID-19. This CDR3 is 15 amino acids long. Sequencing was performed with immunoSEQ multiplex PCR; in TCRdb, only in-frame clones are kept and a portion is missing. There are tens of thousands of clones in the sample; 70% to 85% occur only once, and roughly 3.2% lies in the top ten. Specimen: peripheral blood. This chain joins TRBV21-1 and TRBJ1-1. TRBV21-1 has pseudogene status. The clonotype was recovered from a man between 60 and 75 years old with acute or convalescent COVID-19. The CDR3 sequence: CASSKGKGGHTEAFF. In DNA, the CDR3 is TGTGCCAGCAGCAAAGGAAAGGGGGGGCACACTGAAGCTTTCTTT.